Shown below are 19 T cell receptor beta chains from a single sample sequenced in a study of T-cell reconstitution after alpha-beta-depleted transplantation in children. Molecular barcoding with unique molecular identifiers was used for the TCRbeta library. TCRdb reprocessed the PCR reads via MiXCR and lists one record per CDR3 protein. The sample has about 640,000 distinct CDR3 sequences, 16% seen once. The source was PBMCs from the stem cell graft donor, collected from the stem cell graft. The receptors were sampled from a human donor who donated a stem cell graft to a child with acute myeloid leukemia.

The rearrangement links TRBV5-5 to TRBJ1-4; D not certain. The CDR3 contains 13 residues. Trimming removed 5 bases from V and 9 bases from J, with 14 bases in between. Germline V lookup: CDR1 SGHKS, CDR2 YYEKEE (reference sequence). Written as DNA, the CDR3 is TGTGCCAGCAGTTCGAACCCGGGCCAAAAACTGTTTTTT. Protein: CASSSNPGQKLFF.

This clonotype occurred many times. CDR3 in amino acids: CSARDGDSPLHF. DNA of the CDR3: TGCAGTGCTAGAGATGGAGATTCACCCCTCCACTTT. This chain links TRBV20-1 with TRBJ1-6; no definite D call. Germline values: CDR1 DFQATT, CDR2 SNEGSKA (reference sequence). The CDR3 extends over 12 amino acids. The V and J ends lost 0 bases and 8 bases respectively, with 5 bases between them.

The sample holds a few counts of this clonotype. The chain recombines TRBV4-2 with TRBJ2-1, with 13 bases lining up with TRBD2. J was trimmed by 2 bases and V by 3 bases; bases with no gene match: 7. This CDR3 contains 18 residues. Germline CDR1 is LGHNA and CDR2 is YNFKEQ. This chain's CDR3 is CASSHQTSGGPTYNEQFF. CDR3 nucleotide sequence: TGTGCCAGCAGCCATCAGACTAGCGGGGGGCCGACCTACAATGAGCAGTTCTTC.

This clonotype was picked up many times. The V gene is TRBV12-3 or TRBV12-4, the J gene TRBJ1-3, with D possibly matching TRBD1 (6 bases). Trimming stripped 5 bases from V and 0 bases from J, with 11 bases between. The CDR3 covers 15 residues. CDR3 in DNA: TGTGCCAGCAGTGGTTGGGACATCTCTGGAAACACCATATATTTT. Amino acids: CASSGWDISGNTIYF.

At least ten counts were recorded for this clonotype. The chain uses TRBV10-3 and TRBJ2-7, with D tentatively TRBD2 (5 bases). Trimming cost V 4 bases and J 0 bases, with 10 bases left between them. CDR1 is ENHRY, CDR2 SYGVKD, per germline. The CDR3 runs 14 residues. The CDR3 nucleotides read TGTGCCATCAGTGTGAGCGGCAGCTCCTACGAGCAGTACTTC. This codes for CAISVSGSSYEQYF.

At least ten counts were recorded for this clonotype. The chain has TRBV20-1 and TRBJ1-5; 7 positions match TRBD1. Per the germline V gene, CDR1 is DFQATT and CDR2 is SNEGSKA (reference sequence). V lost 3 bases, J lost 1 base, and 3 bases stayed unmatched. The CDR3 length is 14 residues. The CDR3, as DNA: TGCAGTGCTAGGATCAGGGGGAGCAATCAGCCCCAGCATTTT. It translates to CSARIRGSNQPQHF.

CDR3 in amino acids: CASSLQAGPLMDTQYF. CDR3 coding DNA: TGTGCCAGCAGTTTACAGGCGGGCCCCCTAATGGATACGCAGTATTTT. The V and J genes are TRBV12-3 or TRBV12-4 and TRBJ2-3; a weak D match, TRBD2 (5 bases). V was pared by 2 bases and J by 6 bases, with 18 bases between. The CDR3 has 16 residues.

This clonotype was found a few times. V gene TRBV11-2 combines with J gene TRBJ2-3; perhaps D is TRBD1 or TRBD2 (5 bases each). Trimming removed 0 bases at V and 7 bases at J, with 14 bases between. This CDR3 region has 15 residues. The germline V gene has CDR1 SGHAT and CDR2 FQNNGV. The CDR3 DNA sequence: TGTGCCAGCAGCTTAGATCCAGGGAGCGCATATACGCAGTATTTT. It codes for CASSLDPGSAYTQYF.

This clonotype was picked up a small number of times. The chain carries TRBV18 and TRBJ2-5; TRBD1 aligns across 7 bases. The CDR3 length is 14 residues. Germline V gene lookup returns CDR1 KGHSH and CDR2 LQKENI. V lost 8 bases, J lost 7 bases, and 13 bases stayed unmatched. This chain's CDR3 is CASTEPDRAATQYF. The CDR3 nucleotides read TGTGCCAGCACGGAACCAGACAGGGCTGCGACCCAGTACTTC.

This clonotype came up many times. This chain links TRBV10-3 with TRBJ2-7; perhaps TRBD1 as D (6 bases). The CDR3 loop spans 14 amino acids. Germline V gene data show CDR1 as ENHRY and CDR2 as SYGVKD. V was pared by 2 bases and J by 6 bases, with 14 bases between. The CDR3 DNA reads TGTGCCATCAGTGAGGGACAGACTTTAGGCGAGCAGTACTTC. This codes for CAISEGQTLGEQYF.

This clonotype was seen a handful of times. The chain carries TRBV11-2 and TRBJ2-7, with TRBD2 matching 12 bases. CDR3 length equals 16 residues. CDR1 is SGHAT, CDR2 FQNNGV, per germline. V shed 1 base, J shed 0 bases, and the junction held 1 base outside the gene matches. CDR3: CASSLGLAGASYEQYF. The CDR3 DNA reads TGTGCCAGCAGCTTAGGACTAGCGGGGGCCTCCTACGAGCAGTACTTC. Combining the CDR3 with reference TRBV11-2 and TRBJ2-7 gives the whole variable domain EAGVAQSPRYKIIEKRQSVAFWCNPISGHATLYWYQQILGQGPKLLIQFQNNGVVDDSQLPKDRFSAERLKGVDSTLKIQPAKLEDSAVYLCASSLGLAGASYEQYFGPGTRLTVT.

The chain recombines TRBV20-1 with TRBJ2-6, with D perhaps TRBD1 (7 bases). V gave up 3 bases and J gave up 0 bases, with 12 bases separating them. In germline, CDR1 is DFQATT, CDR2 SNEGSKA (reference sequence). The CDR3 contains 16 residues. The CDR3 protein is CSARGQTSSGANVLTF. The CDR3 nucleotides are TGCAGTGCTAGGGGACAGACTAGCTCTGGGGCCAACGTCCTGACTTTC.

The table lists this clonotype with many counts. This chain connects TRBV29-1 to TRBJ2-1, with D possibly TRBD2 on 5 matching bases. The CDR3 sequence is 16 residues long. Germline CDR1 reads SQVTM; CDR2 reads ANQGSEA. V gave up 6 bases and J gave up 1 base, with 19 bases separating them. CDR3 DNA sequence: TGCAGCGTGAAACCTAGGGAGAAGGTATCCTACAATGAGCAGTTCTTC. Translated, it gives CSVKPREKVSYNEQFF.

The sample holds many counts of this clonotype. V usage is TRBV20-1 and J usage is TRBJ1-3, with a weak D call TRBD1 (6 bases). Per the germline V gene, CDR1 is DFQATT and CDR2 is SNEGSKA (reference sequence). Trimming took 6 bases from V and 7 from J, leaving 16 bases between them. The CDR3 is 13 amino acids. In DNA, the CDR3 is TGCAGTGCCTGGGGGGCCCCGGTGAACACCATATATTTT. It specifies CSAWGAPVNTIYF.

The table lists this clonotype with a few counts. This chain joins TRBV7-8 and TRBJ1-2, with D unclear. CDR1 SGHVS and CDR2 FQNEAQ come from the germline V gene. This CDR3 spans 18 amino acids. The ends were cut back, 4 bases at V and 4 bases at J, with 25 bases in the middle. This CDR3 is CASSSSRFPVPTLYGYTF. Written as DNA, the CDR3 is TGTGCCAGCAGCTCCTCGCGCTTCCCCGTCCCCACCCTCTATGGCTACACCTTC.

This clonotype has ten or more counts. J is TRBJ1-2 and V is TRBV20-1; 7 bases agree with TRBD1. V shed 5 bases and J 8 bases; nucleotides not matched to a gene: 11. The CDR3 loop spans 13 amino acids. Germline V gene lookup returns CDR1 DFQATT and CDR2 SNEGSKA (reference sequence). The CDR3 loop is CSAALRGLEGYTF. CDR3 DNA: TGCAGTGCTGCCCTTAGGGGGCTCGAAGGCTACACCTTC.

There are a few counts of this clonotype. The chain is built from TRBV4-3 and TRBJ2-3; possible D gene TRBD2, 6 bases. This CDR3 is built from 17 residues. Trimming cost V 3 bases and J 0 bases, with 16 bases left between them. Germline values: CDR1 LGHNA, CDR2 YSLEER. CDR3 bases: TGCGCCAGCAGCCAGAGCGGAGGAGGGGAAAGCACAGATACGCAGTATTTT. This sequence encodes CASSQSGGGESTDTQYF.

This clonotype was detected ten times or more. The J gene is TRBJ2-5, the V gene TRBV20-1, with 15 bases aligning to TRBD2. CDR1 and CDR2 (germline): DFQATT, SNEGSKA (reference sequence). V trimming: 6 bases; J trimming: 6 bases; junction bases outside the gene matches: 11. The CDR3 spans 16 residues. Here the CDR3 reads CSAKGTSGGPFQTQYF. CDR3 sequence (DNA): TGCAGTGCGAAGGGGACTAGCGGGGGGCCCTTCCAGACCCAGTACTTC.

Ten or more counts support this clonotype. The chain joins TRBV7-2 to TRBJ2-3; D not resolved. This CDR3 has 15 amino acids. Germline CDR1 and CDR2: SGHTA and FQGNSA. Trimming took off 7 bases at V and 4 bases at J, with 18 bases between the two ends. The CDR3, as DNA: TGTGCCAGCAACAGACTGTCTATCTTCGCAGATACGCAGTATTTT. This encodes CASNRLSIFADTQYF.